Included here is one T cell receptor beta chain sequence, with context. Antigen: not known. The V and J ends lost 7 bases and 1 base respectively, with 16 bases between them. From germline, CDR1 is SNHLY and CDR2 FYNNEI. The CDR3 totals 15 residues. For genomic DNA, unsorted samples relied on around 86 million PBMCs. This specimen comes from a study of shared clonotypes between healthy human individuals. Findings and limits, study-wide: Blood was the sole source, and tissue repertoires probably differ. The diversity represented, both genetic and in exposure history, was limited by few donors.

The genomic DNA of each subset was split evenly across several immunoSEQ plates. Some clones are missing from TCRdb's copy, which holds only in-frame ones; the method was immunoSEQ multiplex PCR. The data contain 450,000 or so clones, roughly four fifths of them singletons. The chain couples TRBV2 to TRBJ1-2; D call uncertain. The sequencing sample was made of PBMCs. The origin of this receptor is a woman aged 40 to 50 in good health. Some clones in this sample may be carry-over from other donors' samples. The CDR3 reads CASNGLRRYNYGYTF. CDR3 nucleotide sequence: TGTGCCAGCAACGGGCTCAGGAGATATAACTATGGCTACACCTTC.